This TCR beta chain derives from a study of low-dose radiotherapy and immunotherapy resistance in tumors. Study background: Across 26 weeks, 13 Gy in total went to Cohort 2, delivered as 1 Gy per fraction every two weeks. Every day for four cycles from cycle 1 day 1, patients took 300 mg of oral aspirin. Every six weeks patients received intravenous ipilimumab 1 mg/kg, and every two weeks they received intravenous nivolumab 240 mg.

Trimming took 6 bases from V and 0 from J, leaving 16 bases between them. The CDR3 spans 16 residues. Time point described: after trial treatment. Treatment reported: LDRT plus nivolumab, ipilimumab, low-dose cyclophosphamide and aspirin (RACIN trial). Donors were dosed with nivolumab and ipilimumab; they also received aspirin, low-dose cyclophosphamide and low-dose radiotherapy. In this sample, this clonotype turned up many times. Primers used for first-strand cDNA, a TRAV- and TRBV-specific set, covered both alpha and beta chains. With a V-primer adapter and a constant-region primer, TCRs were amplified for around 20 PCR cycles. One entry per CDR3 protein results from TCRdb running MiXCR on the reads. The table lists around 58,000 distinct CDR3 sequences, roughly 23% of them singletons, with approximately 6.7% in the top ten.

This rearrangement joins TRBV12-3 or TRBV12-4 to TRBJ2-3, with D maybe TRBD2 (5 bases). Material: PBMCs, obtained after low-dose radiotherapy plus immunotherapy. The receptor comes from a male donor with prostate cancer. DNA for the CDR3: TGTGCCAGCAGCCCTTTGTTTAGCGTGAGCACAGATACGCAGTATTTT. This codes for CASSPLFSVSTDTQYF.